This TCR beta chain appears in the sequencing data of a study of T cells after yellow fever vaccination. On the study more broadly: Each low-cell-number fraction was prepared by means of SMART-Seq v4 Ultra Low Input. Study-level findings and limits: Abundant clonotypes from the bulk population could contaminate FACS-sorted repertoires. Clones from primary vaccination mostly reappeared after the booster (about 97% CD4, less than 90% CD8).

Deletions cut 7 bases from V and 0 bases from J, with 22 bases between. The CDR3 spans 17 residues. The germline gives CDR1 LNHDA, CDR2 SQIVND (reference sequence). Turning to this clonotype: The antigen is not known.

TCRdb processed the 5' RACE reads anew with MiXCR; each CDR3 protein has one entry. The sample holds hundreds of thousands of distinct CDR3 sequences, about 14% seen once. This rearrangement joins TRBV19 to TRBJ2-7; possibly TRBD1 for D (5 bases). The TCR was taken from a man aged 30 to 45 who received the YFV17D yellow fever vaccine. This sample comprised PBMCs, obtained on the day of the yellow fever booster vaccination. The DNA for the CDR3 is TGTGCCAGTACCGCTGTAGGAACAGGAAGGAGCTCCTACGAGCAGTACTTC. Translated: CASTAVGTGRSSYEQYF.